The 13 T cell receptor beta chains presented below share a single source sample, sequenced in a study of blood T cells in healthy people across ages. A J-beta primer mix and a sample-barcoded 5' primer were used in a second PCR of about 7 to 12 cycles. TCRdb reprocessed the 5' RACE reads with MiXCR, giving one entry per CDR3 protein. The sample lists 890,000 or so distinct CDR3 sequences, approximately 59% seen once, with around a quarter in the top ten. The sequencing sample was made of blood. The source is a young man in good health.

The chain joins TRBV7-3 to TRBJ2-3, with TRBD2 matching over 7 bases. After removal of 2 bases from V and 0 bases from J, the junction contained 2 bases not matched to a gene. CDR3 size: 15 residues. Germline V gene sequence: CDR1 SGHTA, CDR2 FQGTGA. This CDR3 is CASSLFSGSTDTQYF. The CDR3 DNA follows: TGTGCCAGCAGCTTATTTAGCGGGAGCACAGATACGCAGTATTTT.

The chain couples TRBV7-7 to TRBJ2-1; either TRBD1 or TRBD2 may fit D (5 bases each). V lost 2 bases and J 7 bases, leaving 15 bases between the germline ends. The CDR3 totals 15 residues. Per germline, CDR1 SSHAT and CDR2 FNYEAQ (reference sequence). In nucleotides, the CDR3 is TGTGCCAGCAGCTTACAGGGAAGGAGGATTAATGAGCAGTTCTTC. This codes for CASSLQGRRINEQFF. The variable domain in full, with the rest retrieved from reference TRBV7-7 and TRBJ2-1, is GAGVSQSPRYKVTKRGQDVTLRCDPISSHATLYWYQQALGQGPEFLTYFNYEAQPDKSGLPSDRFSAERPEGSISTLTIQRTEQRDSAMYRCASSLQGRRINEQFFGPGTRLTVL.

This chain joins TRBV9 and TRBJ2-3; D gene uncertain. From germline, CDR1 is SGDLS and CDR2 YYNGEE. Trimming pared 6 bases from V and 5 bases from J, leaving 10 bases between. This CDR3 is 12 amino acids long. CDR3 coding DNA: TGTGCCAGCACCCTAAGAGGAGATACGCAGTATTTT. Its protein product is CASTLRGDTQYF.

V is TRBV27 and J is TRBJ2-4, with TRBD2 identical over 9 bases. The germline V gene encodes CDR1 MNHEY and CDR2 SMNVEV (reference sequence). The CDR3 is made up of 14 amino acids. V trimming: 3 bases; J trimming: 11 bases; junction bases outside the gene matches: 8. Written as DNA, the CDR3 is TGTGCCAGCAGTTTGCGGGGGGGCGAAGTGGTTCAGTACTTC. Translating it yields CASSLRGGEVVQYF.

J is TRBJ2-7 and V is TRBV20-1, with 9 positions matching TRBD2. CDR1 and CDR2 from the germline V gene are DFQATT and SNEGSKA (reference sequence). Trimming took 1 base from V and 3 from J; bases not matched to a gene: 4. There are 14 residues in the CDR3. This chain's CDR3 is CSARAWRGGYEQYF. The CDR3 region has the DNA TGCAGTGCTAGAGCCTGGCGGGGGGGCTACGAGCAGTACTTC.

This chain links TRBV20-1 with TRBJ1-5; D is possibly TRBD1 (5 bases). The V gene lost 2 bases and the J gene lost 0 bases, with 8 bases spanning the gap. The germline V gene has CDR1 DFQATT and CDR2 SNEGSKA (reference sequence). The CDR3 covers 14 residues. CDR3 protein: CSARPGLSNQPQHF. The CDR3 DNA sequence: TGCAGTGCTAGACCGGGGCTTAGCAATCAGCCCCAGCATTTT.

This chain joins TRBV6-1 and TRBJ2-3; D unresolved. Germline V CDR1 and CDR2: MNHNS, SASEGT. V was pared by 4 bases and J by 1 base, with 9 bases between. The CDR3 sequence is 14 residues long. The CDR3 region is CASSGGEGTDTQYF. CDR3 DNA: TGTGCCAGCAGTGGTGGAGAGGGCACAGATACGCAGTATTTT.

This clonotype was seen once. This sequence joins TRBV4-3 and TRBJ1-2, with unresolved D. Trimming shortened V by 0 bases and J by 4 bases, and 18 bases separated the two germline ends. Germline V CDR1 and CDR2: LGHNA, YSLEER. The CDR3 loop spans 17 amino acids. CDR3 coding DNA: TGCGCCAGCAGCCAAGAATTTTACGGCCCGGCGGCCTATGGCTACACCTTC. The encoded protein is CASSQEFYGPAAYGYTF.

This chain connects TRBV20-1 to TRBJ1-1; D ambiguous. Per germline, CDR1 DFQATT and CDR2 SNEGSKA (reference sequence). With 6 bases removed from V and 4 bases from J, the gap between germline ends came to 3 bases. The CDR3 length is 9 residues. The CDR3 region has the DNA TGCAGTGCCCTCACTGAAGCTTTCTTT. Residues: CSALTEAFF.

The chain has TRBV7-9 and TRBJ1-5; no definite D call. The ends were cut back, 3 bases at V and 5 bases at J, with 8 bases in the middle. CDR1 is SEHNR, CDR2 FQNEAQ, per germline (reference sequence). The CDR3 consists of 13 residues. CDR3 residues: CASSFDGDQPQHF. In DNA form, the CDR3 reads TGTGCCAGCAGCTTCGACGGGGATCAGCCCCAGCATTTT.

The chain has TRBV9 and TRBJ1-1; 8 positions agree with TRBD1. Germline V gene data show CDR1 as SGDLS and CDR2 as YYNGEE. J gave up 2 bases and V 3 bases, and 6 bases lay outside the gene matches. This CDR3 has 15 amino acids. The CDR3 here is CASSALTGVNTEAFF. The CDR3 DNA follows: TGTGCCAGCAGCGCCCTGACAGGGGTTAACACTGAAGCTTTCTTT.

This clonotype was seen at least ten times. The rearrangement uses TRBV28 and TRBJ2-5; D ambiguous. Germline V lookup: CDR1 MDHEN, CDR2 SYDVKM. This CDR3 is built from 12 residues. Trimming removed 6 bases at V and 2 bases at J, with 7 bases between. The CDR3, as DNA: TGTGCCAGCAGCCTCACGCAAGAGACCCAGTACTTC. Translated: CASSLTQETQYF. Supplemented by reference TRBV28 and TRBJ2-5, the full variable domain reads DVKVTQSSRYLVKRTGEKVFLECVQDMDHENMFWYRQDPGLGLRLIYFSYDVKMKEKGDIPEGYSVSREKKERFSLILESASTNQTSMYLCASSLTQETQYFGPGTRLLVL.

The J gene is TRBJ1-2, the V gene TRBV5-1; 7 bases line up with TRBD1. The CDR3 is 14 amino acids. Germline values: CDR1 SGHRS, CDR2 YFSETQ. J gave up 4 bases and V 2 bases, and 5 bases lay outside the gene matches. CDR3 sequence reads: CASSFRQGGYGYTF. CDR3 coding DNA: TGCGCCAGCAGCTTCCGACAGGGAGGCTATGGCTACACCTTC.